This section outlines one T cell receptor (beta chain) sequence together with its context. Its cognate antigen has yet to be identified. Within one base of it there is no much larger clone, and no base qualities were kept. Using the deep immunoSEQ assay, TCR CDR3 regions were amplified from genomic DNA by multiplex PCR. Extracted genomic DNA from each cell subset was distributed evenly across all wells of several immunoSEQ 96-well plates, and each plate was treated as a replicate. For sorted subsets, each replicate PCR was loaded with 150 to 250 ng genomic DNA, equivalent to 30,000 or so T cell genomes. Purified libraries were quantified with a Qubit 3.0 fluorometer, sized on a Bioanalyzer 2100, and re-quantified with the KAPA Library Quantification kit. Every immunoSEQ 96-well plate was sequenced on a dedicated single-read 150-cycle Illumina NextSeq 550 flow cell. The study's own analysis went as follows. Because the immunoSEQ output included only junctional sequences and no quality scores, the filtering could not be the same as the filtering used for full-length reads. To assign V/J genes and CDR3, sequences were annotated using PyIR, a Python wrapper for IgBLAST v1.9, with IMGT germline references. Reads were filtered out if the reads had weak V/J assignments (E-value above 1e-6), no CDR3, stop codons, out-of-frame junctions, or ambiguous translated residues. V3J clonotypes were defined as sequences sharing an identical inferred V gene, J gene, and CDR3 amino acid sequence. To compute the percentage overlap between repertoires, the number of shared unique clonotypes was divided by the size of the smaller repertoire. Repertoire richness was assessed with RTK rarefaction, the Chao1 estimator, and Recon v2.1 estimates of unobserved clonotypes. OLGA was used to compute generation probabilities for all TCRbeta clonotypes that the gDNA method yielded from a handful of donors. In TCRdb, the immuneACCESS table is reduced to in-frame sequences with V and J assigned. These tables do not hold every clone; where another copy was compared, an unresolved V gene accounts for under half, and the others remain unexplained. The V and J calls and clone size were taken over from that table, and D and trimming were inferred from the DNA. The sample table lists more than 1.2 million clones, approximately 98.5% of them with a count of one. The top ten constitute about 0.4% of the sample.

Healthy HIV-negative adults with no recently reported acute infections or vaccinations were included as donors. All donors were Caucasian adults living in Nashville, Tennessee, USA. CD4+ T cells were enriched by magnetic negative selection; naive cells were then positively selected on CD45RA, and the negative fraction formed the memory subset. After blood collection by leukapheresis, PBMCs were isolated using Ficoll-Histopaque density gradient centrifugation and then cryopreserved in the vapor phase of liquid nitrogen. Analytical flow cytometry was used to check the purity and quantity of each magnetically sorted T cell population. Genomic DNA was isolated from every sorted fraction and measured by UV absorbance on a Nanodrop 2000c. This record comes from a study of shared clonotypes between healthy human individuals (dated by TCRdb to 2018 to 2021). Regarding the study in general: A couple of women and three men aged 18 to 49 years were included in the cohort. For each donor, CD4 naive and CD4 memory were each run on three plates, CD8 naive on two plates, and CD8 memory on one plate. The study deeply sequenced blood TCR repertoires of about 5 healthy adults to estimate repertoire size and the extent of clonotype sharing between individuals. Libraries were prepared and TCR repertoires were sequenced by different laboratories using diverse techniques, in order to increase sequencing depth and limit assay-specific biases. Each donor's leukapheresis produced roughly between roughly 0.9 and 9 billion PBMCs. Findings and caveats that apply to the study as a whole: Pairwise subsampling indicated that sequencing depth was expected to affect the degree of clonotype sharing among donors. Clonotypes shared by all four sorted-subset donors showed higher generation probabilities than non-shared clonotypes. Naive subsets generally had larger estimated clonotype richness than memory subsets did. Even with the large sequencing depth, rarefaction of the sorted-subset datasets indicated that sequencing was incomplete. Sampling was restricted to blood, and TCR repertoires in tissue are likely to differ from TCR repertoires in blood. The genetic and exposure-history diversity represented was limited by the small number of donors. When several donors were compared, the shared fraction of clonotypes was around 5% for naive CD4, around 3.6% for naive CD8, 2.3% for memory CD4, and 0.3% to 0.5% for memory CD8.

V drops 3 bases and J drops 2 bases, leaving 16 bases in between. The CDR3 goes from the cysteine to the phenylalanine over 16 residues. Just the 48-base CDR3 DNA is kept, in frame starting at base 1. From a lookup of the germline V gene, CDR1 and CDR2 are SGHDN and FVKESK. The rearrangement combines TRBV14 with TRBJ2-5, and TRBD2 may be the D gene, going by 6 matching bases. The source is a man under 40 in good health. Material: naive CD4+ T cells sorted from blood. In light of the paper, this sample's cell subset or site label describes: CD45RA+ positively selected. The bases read TGTGCCAGCAGCCAGGGTCGCGGGACTCATCAAGAGACCCAGTACTTC. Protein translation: CASSQGRGTHQETQYF.